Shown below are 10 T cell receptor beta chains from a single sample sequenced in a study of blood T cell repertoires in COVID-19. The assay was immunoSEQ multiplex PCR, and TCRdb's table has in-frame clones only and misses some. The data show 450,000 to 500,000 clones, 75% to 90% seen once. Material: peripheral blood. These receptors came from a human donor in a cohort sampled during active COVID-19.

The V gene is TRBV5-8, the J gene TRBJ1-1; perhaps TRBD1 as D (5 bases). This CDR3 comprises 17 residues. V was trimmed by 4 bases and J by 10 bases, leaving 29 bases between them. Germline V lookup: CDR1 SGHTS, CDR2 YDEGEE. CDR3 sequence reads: CASSLIVGAGGRSAAFF. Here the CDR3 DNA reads TGTGCCAGCAGCCTAATCGTGGGCGCGGGGGGTAGGTCCGCAGCTTTCTTT.

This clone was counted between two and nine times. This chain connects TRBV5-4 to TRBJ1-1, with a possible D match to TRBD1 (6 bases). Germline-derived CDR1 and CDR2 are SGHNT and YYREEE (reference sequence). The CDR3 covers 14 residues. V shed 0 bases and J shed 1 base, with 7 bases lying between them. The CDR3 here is CASSLVQGNTEAFF. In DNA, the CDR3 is TGTGCCAGCAGCTTGGTACAGGGGAACACTGAAGCTTTCTTT.

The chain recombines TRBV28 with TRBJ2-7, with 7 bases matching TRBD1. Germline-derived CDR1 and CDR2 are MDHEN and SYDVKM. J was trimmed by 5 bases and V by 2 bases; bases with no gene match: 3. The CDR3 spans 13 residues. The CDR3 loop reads CASSLTGANEQYF. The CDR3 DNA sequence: TGTGCCAGCAGTTTAACAGGGGCAAACGAGCAGTACTTC.

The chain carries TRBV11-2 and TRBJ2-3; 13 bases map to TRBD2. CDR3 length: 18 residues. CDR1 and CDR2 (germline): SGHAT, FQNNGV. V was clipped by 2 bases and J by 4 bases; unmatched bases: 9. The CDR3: CASSLRRTSGREADTQYF. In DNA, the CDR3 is TGTGCCAGCAGCTTAAGGAGGACTAGCGGGAGAGAGGCAGATACGCAGTATTTT.

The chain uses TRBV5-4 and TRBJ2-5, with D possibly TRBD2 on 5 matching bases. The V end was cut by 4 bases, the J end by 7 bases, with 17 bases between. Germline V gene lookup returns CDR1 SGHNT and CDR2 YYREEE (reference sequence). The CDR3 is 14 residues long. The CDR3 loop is CASSPGLGVATQYF. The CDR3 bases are TGTGCCAGCAGCCCAGGACTTGGGGTCGCGACCCAGTACTTC. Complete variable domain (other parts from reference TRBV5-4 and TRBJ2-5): ETGVTQSPTHLIKTRGQQVTLRCSSQSGHNTVSWYQQALGQGPQFIFQYYREEENGRGNFPPRFSGLQFPNYSSELNVNALELDDSALYLCASSPGLGVATQYFGPGTRLLVL.

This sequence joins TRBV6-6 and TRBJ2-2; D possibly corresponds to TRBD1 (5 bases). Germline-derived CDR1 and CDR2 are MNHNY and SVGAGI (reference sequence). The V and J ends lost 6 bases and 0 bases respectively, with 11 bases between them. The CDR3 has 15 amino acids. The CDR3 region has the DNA TGTGCCAGCAGCTTCGACAGCGCGAACACCGGGGAGCTGTTTTTT. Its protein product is CASSFDSANTGELFF.

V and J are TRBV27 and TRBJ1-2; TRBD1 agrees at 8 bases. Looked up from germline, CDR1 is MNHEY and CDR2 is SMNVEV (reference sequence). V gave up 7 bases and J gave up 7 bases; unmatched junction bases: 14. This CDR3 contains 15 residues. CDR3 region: CASISSRGQGRGYTF. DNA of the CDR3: TGTGCCAGCATTTCCTCCAGGGGGCAGGGACGTGGCTACACCTTC.

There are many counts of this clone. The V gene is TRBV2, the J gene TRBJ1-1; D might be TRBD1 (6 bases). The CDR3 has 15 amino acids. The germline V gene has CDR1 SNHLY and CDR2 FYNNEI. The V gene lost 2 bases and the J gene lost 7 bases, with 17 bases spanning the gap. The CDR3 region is CASSEIRTAGFEAFF. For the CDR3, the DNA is TGTGCCAGCAGTGAAATCCGGACAGCCGGATTTGAAGCTTTCTTT. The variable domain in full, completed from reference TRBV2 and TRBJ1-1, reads EPEVTQTPSHQVTQMGQEVILRCVPISNHLYFYWYRQILGQKVEFLVSFYNNEISEKSEIFDDQFSVERPDGSNFTLKIRSTKLEDSAMYFCASSEIRTAGFEAFFGQGTRLTVV.

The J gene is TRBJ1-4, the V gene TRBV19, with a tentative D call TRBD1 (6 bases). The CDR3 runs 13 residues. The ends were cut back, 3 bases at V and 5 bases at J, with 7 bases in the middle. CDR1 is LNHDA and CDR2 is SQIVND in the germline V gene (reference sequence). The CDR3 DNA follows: TGTGCCAGTAGTATGAGGGGGAATGAAAAACTGTTTTTT. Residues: CASSMRGNEKLFF.

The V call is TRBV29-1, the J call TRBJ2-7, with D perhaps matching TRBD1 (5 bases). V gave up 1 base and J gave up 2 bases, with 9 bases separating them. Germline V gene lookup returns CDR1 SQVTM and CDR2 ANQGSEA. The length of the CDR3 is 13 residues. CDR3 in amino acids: CSVEGGRAYEQYF. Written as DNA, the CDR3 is TGCAGCGTTGAAGGAGGCAGGGCCTACGAGCAGTACTTC.